This T cell receptor beta chain was observed in a study of PD-1 blockade in classical Hodgkin lymphoma (dated by TCRdb to about 2020). Background on the whole study: Nivolumab dosing was 3 mg/kg intravenously every 2 weeks, continuing until either disease progression or unacceptable toxicity. A peripheral blood immune signature of response to PD-1 blockade in classical Hodgkin lymphoma was defined using TCR beta sequencing and CyTOF. Results the study describes overall, beyond this receptor: Baseline TCR diversity was reported to be lower in newly diagnosed patients than in healthy donors, and even lower in relapsed/refractory patients. Lower diversity was observed in patients in whom nivolumab was started less than 1 year after ASCT, and these patients were excluded from later analyses so that confounding by immune reconstitution would be avoided. Trial patients achieving complete response had baseline diversity similar to newly diagnosed patients, whereas partial responders and progressors had significantly lower diversity. A significant rise by C4D1 was seen in CD4+ but not CD8+ TCR diversity (p=0.0027 vs p=0.16), with the rise being most apparent in complete responders (p=0.02). The study was limited to a single clinical trial cohort, and causes of repertoire differences, possibly disease activity or prior therapy, remained undefined.

As for this clone: The specificity of this receptor is unknown. There are no base qualities to consult, and no much larger clone falls within one base.

The CDR3 holds 15 amino acids from the cysteine to the phenylalanine. Of all the DNA, just the CDR3 is kept, 45 bases in frame from base 1. The CDR1 and CDR2 encoded by the germline V gene (reference sequence) are SGHNT and YYREEE. Relative to germline, V is missing 0 bases and J is missing 1 base, with 3 bases of the junction outside any gene match. The Qiagen DNeasy kit was used to extract genomic DNA both from unsorted PBMCs and from the negatively selected CD4+ and CD8+ fractions. Using primers that anneal to V and J segments, immunoSEQ multiplex PCR amplified the TCR beta CDR3 regions. A synthetic immune receptor repertoire was used to minimize amplification bias, and any remaining bias was removed computationally after sequencing. The original methods were these. Repertoire diversity was quantified as the Shannon entropy index using custom Python scripts. Unsorted, CD4+ and CD8+ repertoires were analyzed separately, except for combined analyses in which CD4+ and CD8+ sequences were merged in silico. A clone was considered expanded if an increase in frequency of at least 2-fold after treatment relative to C1D1 was found, and a pseudocount of 0.5 was applied to clones undetected at baseline. Clones with 0 or 1 copy at C1D1 were classified as singleton clones, and clones with 2 or more copies were classified as non-singleton clones. Clones expanded in unsorted samples were annotated as CD4+, CD8+ or unknown by matching protein sequences in sorted samples from the same patient. Diversity changes from C1D1 to C4D1 were tested in paired samples using Wilcoxon tests. TCRdb stores this immuneACCESS table with in-frame sequences only. Part of the clones is absent; in the studies checked, under half of the shortfall reflects unresolved V genes, and no reason is known for the rest. That table supplies the V and J calls and clone size; D and trimming were determined from the DNA. This sample has roughly 10,000 clones in its table, and about 75% of those were observed once. About a third of the sample comes from the top ten.

This specimen's time point label, per the study, means: cycle 1 day 1 (C1D1), immediately before nivolumab initiation. Every trial patient had relapsed after autologous stem cell transplantation, and cohorts A, B and C differed in prior brentuximab vedotin exposure. The trial cohort was composed of 56 patients with relapsed/refractory classical Hodgkin lymphoma, for whom complete response, partial response or progressive disease was recorded as best overall response. In the multi-cohort phase II CheckMate 205 trial, trial patients received single-agent nivolumab. Best overall response was determined by an independent review committee according to the 2007 International Working Group response criteria. Trial PBMCs were collected immediately before nivolumab initiation (C1D1) and during therapy at cycle 2 day 1 and cycle 4 day 1. Peripheral blood was collected in 8 mL Vacutainer Cell Preparation Tubes, from which PBMCs were isolated by centrifugation and then cryopreserved.

Rearrangement joined TRBV5-4 to TRBJ2-5, and TRBD2 matches 7 of the central bases. This sample comprised peripheral blood mononuclear cells (PBMCs), obtained at baseline. This sequence was found in a human donor with classical Hodgkin lymphoma. The encoded CDR3 is CASSLVGGGQETQYF. The DNA sequence follows: TGTGCCAGCAGCTTGGTTGGCGGGGGCCAAGAGACCCAGTACTTC.